These 30 T cell receptor beta chains were sequenced from one sample in a study of cytomegalovirus exposure and HLA in healthy donors. Assay used: immunoSEQ multiplex PCR; TCRdb lists only in-frame clones, some missing. The sample shows a few hundred thousand clones, around 86% of them seen only once. Sequenced material: PBMCs. The receptors derive from a woman between 18 and 29 years old in good health and CMV-seronegative.

J is TRBJ2-1 and V is TRBV18; no reliable D call. Trimming took 6 bases from V and 6 from J, leaving 9 bases between them. Looked up from germline, CDR1 is KGHSH and CDR2 is LQKENI. The length of the CDR3 is 12 residues. The CDR3 bases are TGTGCCAGCTCTCTAGGTCGCAATGAGCAGTTCTTC. It yields the protein CASSLGRNEQFF. The full variable domain, its missing parts supplied by reference TRBV18 and TRBJ2-1, is NAGVMQNPRHLVRRRGQEARLRCSPMKGHSHVYWYRQLPEEGLKFMVYLQKENIIDESGMPKERFSAEFPKEGPSILRIQQVVRGDSAAYFCASSLGRNEQFFGPGTRLTVL.

The CDR3 spells CSVEKTGAGYGYTF. The CDR3 DNA reads TGCAGCGTTGAAAAGACAGGGGCGGGCTATGGCTACACCTTC. The V call is TRBV29-1, the J call TRBJ1-2; TRBD1 matches 8 bases. V lost 2 bases to trimming and J lost 4 bases; unmatched junction nucleotides: 6. CDR3 size: 14 residues. Per germline, CDR1 SQVTM and CDR2 ANQGSEA. Full variable domain (remainder filled in from reference TRBV29-1 and TRBJ1-2): SAVISQKPSRDICQRGTSLTIQCQVDSQVTMMFWYRQQPGQSLTLIATANQGSEATYESGFVIDKFPISRPNLTFSTLTVSNMSPEDSSIYLCSVEKTGAGYGYTFGSGTRLTVV.

The chain has TRBV19 and TRBJ1-2, with D maybe TRBD1 (5 bases). Germline assignment: CDR1 LNHDA and CDR2 SQIVND (reference sequence). V was cut by 3 bases and J by 6 bases, with 11 bases left in between. The CDR3 length is 13 residues. The CDR3 region has the DNA TGTGCCAGTAGTATCGGCGGGGCGGATGGCTACACCTTC. Translated: CASSIGGADGYTF.

About this clone itself: Mismatch with germline at one junction end may stem from a read error. The chain joins TRBV27 to TRBJ2-2; D may be TRBD1 (6 bases). Germline CDR1 and CDR2: MNHEY and SMNVEV (reference sequence). This CDR3 is built from 13 residues. The CDR3 DNA is TGTGCCAGCAGCCGACAGGACACCAGGGAGCTGTTTTTT. This translates into CASSRQDTRELFF.

This clone turned up a few times. The chain links TRBV27 to TRBJ2-7; D remains ambiguous. Per the germline V gene, CDR1 is MNHEY and CDR2 is SMNVEV (reference sequence). V lost 0 bases to trimming and J lost 1 base, with 7 bases between them. CDR3 size: 14 residues. CDR3 nucleotides: TGTGCCAGCAGTTTATCGGCAGGATCCTACGAGCAGTACTTC. Protein: CASSLSAGSYEQYF.

The V call is TRBV7-9, the J call TRBJ1-5, with a tentative D call TRBD1 (6 bases). Germline-derived CDR1 and CDR2 are SEHNR and FQNEAQ (reference sequence). The CDR3 has 15 amino acids. V was trimmed by 5 bases and J by 5 bases, leaving 16 bases between them. DNA for the CDR3: TGTGCCAGCAGCCTAGGCTCAGGGGCCCATCAGCCCCAGCATTTT. This translates into CASSLGSGAHQPQHF.

The chain has TRBV11-3 and TRBJ1-2, with a weak D call TRBD1 (6 bases). The CDR3 is 13 amino acids. Trimming stripped 1 base from V and 4 bases from J, with 7 bases between. CDR1 and CDR2 from the germline V gene are SGHNT and YENEEA. In nucleotides, the CDR3 is TGTGCCAGCAGCTTAGGACAGGCCTATGGCTACACCTTC. It translates to CASSLGQAYGYTF.

The gene calls are TRBV30 and TRBJ1-1; D not certain. V gave up 5 bases and J gave up 2 bases, with 15 bases separating them. Germline values: CDR1 GTSNPN, CDR2 SVGIG (reference sequence). This CDR3 comprises 14 residues. CDR3 bases: TGTGCCTGGTCGTGGGGAGGGTCCAACACTGAAGCTTTCTTT. Amino acid sequence: CAWSWGGSNTEAFF.

J is TRBJ2-3 and V is TRBV19; 12 positions agree with TRBD2. This CDR3 is built from 13 residues. J gave up 6 bases and V 7 bases, and 2 bases lay outside the gene matches. Germline V gene sequence: CDR1 LNHDA, CDR2 SQIVND (reference sequence). The CDR3 DNA follows: TGTGCCAGTAAGACTAGCGGGAGTGATACGCAGTATTTT. Protein product: CASKTSGSDTQYF.

The chain links TRBV2 to TRBJ1-6; D call uncertain. The V gene lost 3 bases and the J gene lost 8 bases, with 8 bases spanning the gap. The CDR3 loop spans 13 amino acids. In germline, CDR1 is SNHLY, CDR2 FYNNEI. CDR3 sequence (DNA): TGTGCCAGCAGTGAGGTGCAGGATTCACCCCTCCACTTT. It encodes CASSEVQDSPLHF.

The V and J genes are TRBV7-2 and TRBJ2-7; D unresolved. Trimming left V 4 bases short and J 1 base short, with 14 bases between. The CDR3 is 15 amino acids. Germline CDR1 is SGHTA and CDR2 is FQGNSA. This CDR3 is CASSSDIDHSYEQYF. CDR3 in DNA: TGTGCCAGCAGCTCAGACATAGACCATTCCTACGAGCAGTACTTC.

The chain joins TRBV28 to TRBJ2-7; 8 positions agree with TRBD2. The CDR3 runs to 14 residues. The J segment lost 0 bases and the V segment lost 4 bases, leaving 2 bases of the junction unmatched. Germline V gene lookup returns CDR1 MDHEN and CDR2 SYDVKM. In DNA form, the CDR3 reads TGTGCCAGCAGTTCCGGGGGGGTCTCCTACGAGCAGTACTTC. This encodes CASSSGGVSYEQYF. Variable domain in full (rest from reference TRBV28 and TRBJ2-7): DVKVTQSSRYLVKRTGEKVFLECVQDMDHENMFWYRQDPGLGLRLIYFSYDVKMKEKGDIPEGYSVSREKKERFSLILESASTNQTSMYLCASSSGGVSYEQYFGPGTRLTVT.

The chain couples TRBV19 to TRBJ2-3, with a weak D call TRBD2 (6 bases). Germline V lookup: CDR1 LNHDA, CDR2 SQIVND (reference sequence). V gave up 7 bases and J gave up 3 bases, with 14 bases separating them. The CDR3 covers 14 residues. CDR3: CASMIAGMTDTQYF. Here the CDR3 DNA reads TGTGCCAGTATGATCGCGGGAATGACAGATACGCAGTATTTT.

The V call is TRBV5-1, the J call TRBJ2-7; 7 nucleotides match TRBD1. CDR1 is SGHRS and CDR2 is YFSETQ in the germline V gene. V lost 5 bases, J lost 4 bases, and 9 bases stayed unmatched. This CDR3 has 14 amino acids. The CDR3 protein is CASRTGTDPYEQYF. In nucleotides, the CDR3 is TGCGCCAGCAGAACCGGGACAGATCCTTACGAGCAGTACTTC.

J is TRBJ2-1 and V is TRBV4-2; 8 bases match TRBD2. The CDR3 runs 18 residues. The germline gives CDR1 LGHNA, CDR2 YNFKEQ. J was trimmed by 7 bases and V by 4 bases; bases with no gene match: 18. CDR3 in DNA: TGTGCCAGCAGCCCACTCGGGCGGAGGGGCGGGGGGATGAATGAGCAGTTCTTC. It is translated as CASSPLGRRGGGMNEQFF.

As concerns this clone: Compared with germline, one end of the junction differs, possibly owing to a read error. The chain employs TRBV5-6 and TRBJ1-5; the D is unclear. The germline V gene has CDR1 SGHDT and CDR2 YYEEEE. The CDR3 is 13 amino acids. The CDR3 loop is CASTLQGNQPQHF. The CDR3 bases are TGTGCCAGCACCTTGCAGGGCAATCAGCCCCAGCATTTT.

This sequence joins TRBV6-1 and TRBJ1-6, with a weak D call TRBD1 (5 bases). The germline gives CDR1 MNHNS, CDR2 SASEGT. The CDR3 totals 15 residues. V shed 5 bases and J shed 9 bases, with 17 bases lying between them. CDR3: CASSLIHTGGSPLHF. CDR3 sequence (DNA): TGTGCCAGCAGTTTGATTCACACCGGGGGTTCACCCCTCCACTTT.

This clone was picked up one time. V gene TRBV5-1 combines with J gene TRBJ1-3; 8 bases align to TRBD1. This CDR3 is 15 amino acids long. V was clipped by 4 bases and J by 3 bases; unmatched bases: 6. Germline-derived CDR1 and CDR2 are SGHRS and YFSETQ. This chain's CDR3 is CASSRVGTGGNTIYF. The CDR3 DNA reads TGCGCCAGCAGCAGGGTCGGGACAGGTGGAAACACCATATATTTT.

This chain joins TRBV30 and TRBJ1-1; D is undetermined. This CDR3 is built from 10 residues. Per germline, CDR1 GTSNPN and CDR2 SVGIG (reference sequence). V was cut by 4 bases and J by 5 bases, with 5 bases left in between. DNA for the CDR3: TGTGCCTGGACCGGGACTGAAGCTTTCTTT. Translating it yields CAWTGTEAFF.

The V and J genes are TRBV7-9 and TRBJ2-1, with TRBD2 matching 12 bases. CDR3 length: 17 amino acids. CDR1 and CDR2 from the germline V gene are SEHNR and FQNEAQ (reference sequence). With 4 bases clipped from V and 7 bases from J, the junction kept 11 bases outside the gene matches. CDR3 sequence reads: CASSSQATSGSKNEQFF. Here the CDR3 DNA reads TGTGCCAGCAGCTCCCAGGCGACTAGCGGGAGTAAGAATGAGCAGTTCTTC.

The gene calls are TRBV11-2 and TRBJ2-1; D is perhaps TRBD2 (7 bases). From germline, CDR1 is SGHAT and CDR2 FQNNGV. V gave up 5 bases and J gave up 10 bases, with 12 bases separating them. This CDR3 contains 12 residues. The chain's CDR3 is CASSKGEGEQFF. CDR3 bases: TGTGCCAGCAGCAAGGGGGAGGGGGAGCAGTTCTTC.

This chain connects TRBV5-4 to TRBJ2-1; TRBD1 aligns across 10 bases. The CDR3 length is 15 residues. The V and J ends lost 4 bases and 4 bases, in that order; junction bases with no gene match: 5. Germline V gene data show CDR1 as SGHNT and CDR2 as YYREEE (reference sequence). The DNA of the CDR3 is TGTGCCAGCAGCGGGGACAGGGGAGTTTACAATGAGCAGTTCTTC. This sequence encodes CASSGDRGVYNEQFF.

The gene calls are TRBV15 and TRBJ2-7; D is ambiguous. V dropped 2 bases and J dropped 4 bases, with 15 bases sitting between them. CDR3 length: 15 amino acids. Germline V gene sequence: CDR1 LNHNV, CDR2 YYDKDF (reference sequence). Written as DNA, the CDR3 is TGTGCCACCAGCAGAACGGTGCTTTCGACATACGAGCAGTACTTC. It yields the protein CATSRTVLSTYEQYF.

The rearrangement uses TRBV27 and TRBJ1-5; D is unclear. The CDR3 is made up of 12 amino acids. CDR1 MNHEY and CDR2 SMNVEV come from the germline V gene (reference sequence). V was trimmed by 8 bases and J by 0 bases, leaving 5 bases between them. CDR3 sequence: CASGLSNQPQHF. In nucleotides, the CDR3 is TGTGCCAGCGGCCTTAGCAATCAGCCCCAGCATTTT.

This clone was seen a handful of times. CDR3 in amino acids: CASSTPGQGSSPLHF. CDR3 sequence (DNA): TGTGCCAGTAGTACTCCGGGACAGGGAAGTTCACCCCTCCACTTT. V and J are TRBV19 and TRBJ1-6; 9 nucleotides match TRBD1. CDR1 and CDR2 (germline): LNHDA, SQIVND (reference sequence). V lost 4 bases and J lost 9; bases outside the gene matches: 7. This CDR3 has 15 amino acids.

This clone was observed a few times. The V gene is TRBV7-9, the J gene TRBJ2-1; possibly TRBD2 for D (6 bases). The CDR3 runs to 15 residues. The germline V and J ends were trimmed by 5 bases and 10 bases, with 21 bases remaining between them. CDR1 is SEHNR, CDR2 FQNEAQ, per germline (reference sequence). The CDR3 spells CASSPPGSGANEQFF. CDR3 coding DNA: TGTGCCAGCAGCCCGCCGGGGTCGGGAGCAAACGAGCAGTTCTTC.

The chain couples TRBV14 to TRBJ2-7; a weak D match, TRBD2 (6 bases). The CDR3 is 15 amino acids. Germline V gene data show CDR1 as SGHDN and CDR2 as FVKESK. Trimming took 3 bases from V and 5 from J, leaving 17 bases between them. The CDR3: CASSHAFRGVDEQYF. CDR3 bases: TGTGCCAGCAGCCATGCGTTTCGCGGGGTCGACGAGCAGTACTTC.

The CDR3 here is CASSQGTGAGEQYF. DNA of the CDR3: TGCGCCAGCAGCCAGGGGACAGGCGCGGGCGAGCAGTACTTC. The chain is built from TRBV4-3 and TRBJ2-7, with 8 positions matching TRBD1. V lost 3 bases to trimming and J lost 6 bases; unmatched junction nucleotides: 7. The CDR3 runs 14 residues. The germline V gene encodes CDR1 LGHNA and CDR2 YSLEER.

The V and J genes are TRBV5-5 and TRBJ2-7; D remains unclear. The CDR3 loop spans 14 amino acids. Trimming removed 0 bases from V and 2 bases from J, with 9 bases in between. CDR1 is SGHKS and CDR2 is YYEKEE in the germline V gene (reference sequence). The CDR3 loop is CASSLVSLAYEQYF. Here the CDR3 DNA reads TGTGCCAGCAGCTTGGTGAGTCTGGCCTACGAGCAGTACTTC.

This clone has just one count. The V and J genes are TRBV27 and TRBJ1-1; no firm D call. V was shortened by 1 base and J by 4 bases, with 7 bases between the two germline ends. Per germline, CDR1 MNHEY and CDR2 SMNVEV (reference sequence). The length of the CDR3 is 13 residues. The CDR3 here is CASSLYSSTEAFF. CDR3 DNA sequence: TGTGCCAGCAGTTTATACAGCTCCACTGAAGCTTTCTTT.